This paragraph reports one T cell receptor beta chain. V shed 3 bases and J shed 10 bases, with 13 bases lying between them. Germline V lookup: CDR1 SGHTA, CDR2 FQGTGA. The CDR3 has 13 residues. The source of the sample is a study of shared clonotypes between healthy human individuals. Each subset's genomic DNA was shared equally among a number of immunoSEQ plates. Method: immunoSEQ multiplex PCR; TCRdb's copy keeps in-frame clones and lacks some. The profile shows about 96,000 clones, approximately 44% of them singletons. The receptor was derived from a woman aged 40-49 years in good health. Some clones in this sample may be carry-over from other donors' samples. The chain uses TRBV7-3 and TRBJ2-1, with unresolved D. The sample was PBMCs. The CDR3 sequence is CASSLGGPREQFF. CDR3 coding DNA: TGTGCCAGCAGCTTGGGCGGACCTCGAGAGCAGTTCTTC.